The next 8 T cell receptor beta chains were all read from a single sample in a study of graft-versus-host responses after intestinal transplantation. Sequencing was performed with immunoSEQ multiplex PCR; in TCRdb, only in-frame clones are kept and a portion is missing. The sample has some 97,000 clones; roughly 87% are singletons. Which antigens these TCRs recognize remains unknown. The sequencing here drew on unstimulated CD4+ T cells sorted from spleen or lymph node cells, taken before transplant. The receptors come from a human donor who was the organ donor for an intestinal transplant.

The rearrangement joins TRBV4-2 to TRBJ2-3, with 7 positions matching TRBD2. V gave up 0 bases and J gave up 3 bases; unmatched junction bases: 15. This CDR3 comprises 19 residues. Germline V gene lookup returns CDR1 LGHNA and CDR2 YNFKEQ. CDR3 in amino acids: CASSQDLSSGSSGTDTQYF. In DNA form, the CDR3 reads TGTGCCAGCAGCCAAGATCTATCCTCAGGGTCTAGCGGTACAGATACGCAGTATTTT.

This chain joins TRBV5-1 and TRBJ1-2, with a tentative D call TRBD1 (5 bases). CDR1 and CDR2 from the germline V gene are SGHRS and YFSETQ. The CDR3 length is 15 residues. V lost 5 bases and J lost 3, with 17 bases in between. CDR3 in amino acids: CASSPASGTHYGYTF. DNA of the CDR3: TGCGCCAGCAGTCCTGCCTCGGGGACCCACTATGGCTACACCTTC.

CDR3 in amino acids: CASSRSQTLAGNEKLFF. CDR3 in DNA: TGTGCCAGCAGCCGAAGCCAAACTTTAGCTGGTAATGAAAAACTGTTTTTT. The chain carries TRBV7-9 and TRBJ1-4; D unclear. The CDR3 contains 17 residues. From germline, CDR1 is SEHNR and CDR2 FQNEAQ (reference sequence). The V end lost 5 bases, the J end lost 4 bases, and 20 bases lay between the germline ends.

This sequence joins TRBV29-1 and TRBJ1-2; D is perhaps TRBD1 (6 bases). The CDR3 contains 12 residues. Deletions cut 5 bases from V and 2 bases from J, with 9 bases between. Germline V gene data show CDR1 as SQVTM and CDR2 as ANQGSEA. Written as DNA, the CDR3 is TGCAGCGTTCTTACAGGGAACTATGGCTACACCTTC. Protein sequence: CSVLTGNYGYTF.

The gene calls are TRBV6-6 and TRBJ2-1; D possibly corresponds to TRBD2 (6 bases). The germline V gene has CDR1 MNHNY and CDR2 SVGAGI (reference sequence). The CDR3 loop spans 14 amino acids. Trimming removed 7 bases from V and 7 bases from J, with 17 bases in between. CDR3 protein: CASTPIVGGNEQFF. The CDR3 DNA is TGTGCCAGCACCCCAATTGTGGGGGGTAATGAGCAGTTCTTC.

This clone was counted a few times. J is TRBJ2-5 and V is TRBV5-1; D assignment may be TRBD1 or TRBD2 (6 bases each). V was cut by 2 bases and J by 5 bases, with 16 bases left in between. The CDR3 length is 15 residues. Germline loops: CDR1 SGHRS, CDR2 YFSETQ. This CDR3 is CASSFDGTREETQYF. The DNA of the CDR3 is TGCGCCAGCAGCTTCGACGGGACACGGGAGGAGACCCAGTACTTC. The full variable domain, its missing parts supplied by reference TRBV5-1 and TRBJ2-5, is KAGVTQTPRYLIKTRGQQVTLSCSPISGHRSVSWYQQTPGQGLQFLFEYFSETQRNKGNFPGRFSGRQFSNSRSEMNVSTLELGDSALYLCASSFDGTREETQYFGPGTRLLVL.

This clone was counted a single time. The CDR3 DNA is TGTGCCAGTAGTATAGTTCTGAACACCGGGGAGCTGTTTTTT. Translated: CASSIVLNTGELFF. The J gene is TRBJ2-2, the V gene TRBV19; D is unclear. Trimming took 1 base from V and 1 from J, leaving 4 bases between them. Germline values: CDR1 LNHDA, CDR2 SQIVND (reference sequence). This CDR3 spans 14 amino acids. Looking up the rest from reference TRBV19 and TRBJ2-2 gives the full variable domain: DGGITQSPKYLFRKEGQNVTLSCEQNLNHDAMYWYRQDPGQGLRLIYYSQIVNDFQKGDIAEGYSVSREKKESFPLTVTSAQKNPTAFYLCASSIVLNTGELFFGEGSRLTVL.

To note about this clone: The sample carries other DNA sequences with the same CDR3. The V gene is TRBV18, the J gene TRBJ1-6, with D perhaps matching TRBD1 (5 bases). The CDR3 has 16 amino acids. CDR1 is KGHSH, CDR2 LQKENI, per germline. V lost 3 bases and J lost 9, with 18 bases in between. The CDR3 loop is CASSPWGDGGASPLHF. The CDR3 nucleotides read TGTGCCAGCTCACCGTGGGGGGATGGGGGTGCTTCACCCCTCCACTTT. Full variable domain (outside the CDR3, taken from reference TRBV18 and TRBJ1-6): NAGVMQNPRHLVRRRGQEARLRCSPMKGHSHVYWYRQLPEEGLKFMVYLQKENIIDESGMPKERFSAEFPKEGPSILRIQQVVRGDSAAYFCASSPWGDGGASPLHFGNGTRLTVT.